The rows below give T cell receptor beta chains drawn from one sample of a study of identical twins. TCRdb reprocessed the 5' RACE reads via MiXCR and lists one record per CDR3 protein. Of about 1.7 million distinct CDR3 sequences in the sample, 25% to 35% were seen once. Sequenced: cord blood. Receptors were obtained from a newborn girl in good health. Each CDR3 is given without its conserved first and last residue.

V	J	length	CDR3
TRBV20-1	TRBJ1-2	13	SARRTGQPNYGYT
TRBV4-2	.	13	ASSQDSSGSPEQY
TRBV9	TRBJ1-2	11	PSSVTGPYGYT
TRBV28	TRBJ2-1	12	ASDPSGTYNEQF
TRBV14	TRBJ2-1	13	ASKPETGDHNEQF
TRBV10-2	TRBJ2-2	12	ASSLGGGIGELF
TRBV20-1	TRBJ1-5	15	SARVGAGGYLNQPQH
TRBV12-3/TRBV12-4	TRBJ2-2	14	ASSLALAANTGELF
TRBV20-1	TRBJ2-1	13	SARELAGEPNEQF
TRBV6-1	TRBJ1-5	13	ASSAPGQSFQPQH
TRBV7-9	TRBJ2-7	12	AGSPGPLSYEQY
TRBV4-2	TRBJ2-3	14	ASSQDWSGLGDTQY
TRBV11-2	TRBJ2-1	12	ASSLVLRGNEQF
TRBV9	TRBJ2-7	13	ASSVDSGGYNEQY
TRBV19	TRBJ2-1	10	ASSIAGYEQF
TRBV20-1	TRBJ2-3	13	SARVLGRTTDTQY
TRBV24-1	TRBJ2-3	13	ATSKLGQGTDTQY
TRBV27	TRBJ2-1	12	ASSYVLGYNEQF
TRBV4-1	TRBJ1-2	10	ASTKDFYGYT
TRBV5-1	TRBJ1-1	15	ASSLPQGAPWNTEAF
TRBV7-9	TRBJ2-4	11	ASSPHTKNIQY
TRBV20-1	.	10	SALILGAEQY
TRBV30	TRBJ2-1	11	ACRGPFYNEQF
TRBV24-1	TRBJ1-2	11	ATSNGGDYGYT
TRBV29-1	TRBJ2-1	12	SVVKGTSNNEQF